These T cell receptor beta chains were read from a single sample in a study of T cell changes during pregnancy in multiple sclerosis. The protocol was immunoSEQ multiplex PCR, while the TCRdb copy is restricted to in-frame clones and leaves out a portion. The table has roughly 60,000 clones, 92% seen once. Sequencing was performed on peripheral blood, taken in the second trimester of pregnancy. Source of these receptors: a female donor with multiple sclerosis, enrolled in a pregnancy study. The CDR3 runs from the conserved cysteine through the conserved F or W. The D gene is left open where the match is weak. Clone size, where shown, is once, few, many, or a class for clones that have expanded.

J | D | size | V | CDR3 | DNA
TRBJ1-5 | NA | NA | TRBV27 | CASSWQSNQPQHF | TGTGCCAGCAGTTGGCAGTCAAATCAGCCCCAGCATTTT
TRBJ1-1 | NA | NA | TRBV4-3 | CASSQAMGRTEAFF | TGCGCCAGCAGCCAAGCCATGGGGCGTACTGAAGCTTTCTTT
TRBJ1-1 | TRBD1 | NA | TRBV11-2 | CASSLIGTGRYTEAFF | TGTGCCAGCAGCTTAATCGGGACAGGGAGGTACACTGAAGCTTTCTTT
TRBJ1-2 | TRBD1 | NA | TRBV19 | CASSIGQGGPYGYTF | TGTGCCAGTAGTATCGGACAGGGAGGACCCTATGGCTACACCTTC
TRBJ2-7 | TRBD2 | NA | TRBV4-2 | CASSQRTSGQYEQYF | TGTGCCAGCAGCCAAAGGACTAGCGGACAATACGAGCAGTACTTC
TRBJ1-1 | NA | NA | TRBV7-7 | CASSLRTDPAFF | TGTGCCAGCAGCCTCCGTACAGATCCGGCTTTCTTT
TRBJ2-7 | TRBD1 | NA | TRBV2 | CASSERQGKYEQYF | TGTGCCAGCAGTGAGAGACAGGGGAAGTACGAGCAGTACTTC
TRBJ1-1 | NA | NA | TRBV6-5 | CASSHESRGNTEAFF | TGTGCCAGCAGTCATGAGAGTCGGGGGAACACTGAAGCTTTCTTT
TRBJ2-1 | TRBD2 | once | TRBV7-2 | CASSLVSGTIYNEQFF | TGTGCCAGCAGCTTAGTGTCCGGGACTATCTACAATGAGCAGTTCTTC
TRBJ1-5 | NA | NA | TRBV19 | CASSISGSNQPQHF | TGTGCCAGTAGTATCTCAGGTAGCAATCAGCCCCAGCATTTT
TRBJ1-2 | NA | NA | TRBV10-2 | CASSTGPSNLGYTF | TGCGCCAGCAGTACAGGGCCTTCTAATCTTGGCTACACCTTC
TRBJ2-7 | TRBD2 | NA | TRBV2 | CASSESLAATYEQYF | TGTGCCAGCAGTGAGTCGCTAGCGGCTACCTACGAGCAGTACTTC
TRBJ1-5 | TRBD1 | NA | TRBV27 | CASQQRDSSGPQHF | TGTGCCAGTCAACAACGGGACAGTTCTGGGCCCCAGCATTTT
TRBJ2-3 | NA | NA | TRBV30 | CAWSVQADTQYF | TGTGCCTGGAGTGTACAGGCAGATACGCAGTATTTT
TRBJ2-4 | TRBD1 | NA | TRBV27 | CASQTGTGSWGIQYF | TGTGCCAGTCAGACCGGGACAGGGTCCTGGGGCATTCAGTACTTC